What follows are 3 T cell receptor beta chains derived from one specimen sequenced in a study of OX40 agonist ivuxolimab in advanced cancers. Profiling relied on immunoSEQ multiplex PCR, and the TCRdb table lists in-frame clones only, not all of them. The sample carries about 78,000 clones, about 91% recorded once. The starting material was CD4+ or CD8+ T cells sorted from blood, obtained in a trial of the OX40 agonist ivuxolimab. The receptors come from an adult with an advanced solid tumor such as melanoma, head and neck, liver or kidney cancer.

The rearrangement uses TRBV7-8 and TRBJ2-7; unclear D gene. CDR3 length: 16 amino acids. V lost 3 bases, J lost 4 bases, and 19 bases lay in between. The germline V gene has CDR1 SGHVS and CDR2 FQNEAQ. CDR3 nucleotide sequence: TGTGCCAGCAGCTTCCCGTTAGTGGGTCAGTGGTACGAGCAGTACTTC. The encoded protein is CASSFPLVGQWYEQYF.

The CDR3 sequence is CASSAGTGDSSYEQYF. The CDR3 region has the DNA TGTGCCAGTAGCGCCGGGACAGGGGATAGCTCCTACGAGCAGTACTTC. The chain has TRBV19 and TRBJ2-7; 10 bases are a match to TRBD1. Per the germline V gene, CDR1 is LNHDA and CDR2 is SQIVND (reference sequence). V lost 6 bases, J lost 0 bases, and 8 bases stayed unmatched. The CDR3 totals 16 residues.

This clone was recorded only once. V usage is TRBV18 and J usage is TRBJ1-2, with D perhaps matching TRBD1 (6 bases). V shed 3 bases and J shed 2 bases, with 25 bases lying between them. This CDR3 is 19 amino acids long. Germline V gene data show CDR1 as KGHSH and CDR2 as LQKENI. The CDR3 here is CASSPRPMDTGGRNYGYTF. CDR3 in DNA: TGTGCCAGCTCACCGCGCCCAATGGATACGGGGGGCAGGAACTATGGCTACACCTTC.